Included here is one TCR beta chain sequence, with context. This entry comes from a study of blood T cell repertoires in COVID-19. The overall study: Whether acute or convalescent, the COVID-19 samples came from the United States, Italy and Spain. Nucleic acid was either cDNA or gDNA, and it came from T cells, B-cell-depleted T cells, or PBMCs.

The V gene end was trimmed by 6 bases and the J gene end by 11 bases; junction bases not matched to a gene: 4. Germline assignment: CDR1 MDHEN and CDR2 SYDVKM. This CDR3 region has 11 residues. Per the authors' pipeline: Reference gene primer amplification in the assay estimated nucleated cell counts. Assay used: immunoSEQ multiplex PCR; TCRdb lists only in-frame clones, some missing. For V, J and clone size, that table is used; D and trimming come from the DNA. The data hold more than 90,000 clones, with approximately 90% observed a single time. The TCR originated in a human donor in a cohort sampled during active COVID-19. The gene calls are TRBV28 and TRBJ1-1; TRBD1 matches 9 bases. Sequencing input: peripheral blood. CDR3 coding DNA: TGTGCCAGCAGCTTGGGACAGGGTGCTTTCTTT. Translated: CASSLGQGAFF.